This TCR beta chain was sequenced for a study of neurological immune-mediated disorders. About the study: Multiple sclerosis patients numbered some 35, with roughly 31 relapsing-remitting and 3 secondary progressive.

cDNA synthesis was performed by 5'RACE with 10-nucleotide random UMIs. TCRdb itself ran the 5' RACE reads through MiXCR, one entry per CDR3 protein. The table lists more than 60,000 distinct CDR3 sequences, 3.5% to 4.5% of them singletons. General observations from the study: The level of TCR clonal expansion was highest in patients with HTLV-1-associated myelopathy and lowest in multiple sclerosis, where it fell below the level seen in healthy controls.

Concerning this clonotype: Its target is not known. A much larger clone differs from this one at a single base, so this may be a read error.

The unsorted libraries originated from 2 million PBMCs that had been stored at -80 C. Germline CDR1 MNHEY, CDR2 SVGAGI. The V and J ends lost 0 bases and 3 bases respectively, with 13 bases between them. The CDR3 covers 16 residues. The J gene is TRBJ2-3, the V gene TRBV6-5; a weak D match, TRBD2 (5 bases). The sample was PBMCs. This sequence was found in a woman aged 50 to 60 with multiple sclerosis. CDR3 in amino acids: CASSYSPAVGTDTQYF. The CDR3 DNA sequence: TGTGCCAGCAGTTACTCTCCAGCGGTAGGGACAGATACGCAGTATTTT.